Each of the 25 T cell receptor beta chains below was sequenced from the same sample in a study of T cell repertoires in cytomegalovirus infection (dated by TCRdb to between 2017 and 2020). Sequencing was carried out with an Illumina HiSeq 1500. TCRdb redid the processing of the public reads, applying fastp at Q25 and MiXCR, and retained in-frame beta chains. Rows are unified per CDR3 protein, each entry keeping the most common DNA and genes. Here the sample has 400,000 or so distinct CDR3 sequences; roughly 31% occur a single time. The ten largest account for roughly 13% of the sample. The material sequenced was PBMCs. These receptors were collected from a human donor in good health (CMV status not recorded). Some clones in this sample may be carry-over from other donors' samples.

This rearrangement joins TRBV4-1 to TRBJ1-1; tentatively, D is TRBD1 (6 bases). The length of the CDR3 is 14 residues. Trimming removed 0 bases from V and 5 bases from J, with 10 bases in between. Germline V lookup: CDR1 MGHRA, CDR2 YSYEKL. The CDR3 sequence is CASSQEQGWTEAFF. The CDR3 nucleotides are TGCGCCAGCAGCCAAGAACAGGGTTGGACTGAAGCTTTCTTT.

This chain uses TRBV20-1 with TRBJ2-1; perhaps TRBD2 as D (5 bases). Germline CDR1 and CDR2: DFQATT and SNEGSKA (reference sequence). Trimming stripped 5 bases from V and 8 bases from J, with 10 bases between. The CDR3 is 11 amino acids. The DNA of the CDR3 is TGCAGTGCTTTACGGGGAGATGAGCAGTTCTTC. It yields the protein CSALRGDEQFF.

The chain has TRBV28 and TRBJ2-1; D is unclear. The CDR3 extends over 15 amino acids. Germline-derived CDR1 and CDR2 are MDHEN and SYDVKM. V gave up 8 bases and J gave up 7 bases, with 21 bases separating them. The DNA for the CDR3 is TGTGCCAGCCAACAGTCTCCGACAACTACTAATGAGCAGTTCTTC. This codes for CASQQSPTTTNEQFF.

This clonotype was recorded a few times. The J gene is TRBJ1-1, the V gene TRBV6-2 or TRBV6-3; TRBD1 matches at 8 bases. V lost 2 bases and J lost 7; bases outside the gene matches: 9. Germline-derived CDR1 and CDR2 are MNHEY and SVGEGT. CDR3 length: 15 residues. The CDR3 bases are TGTGCCAGCAGTTACGAGGCAGGGGGCCGAAATGAAGCTTTCTTT. Translating gives CASSYEAGGRNEAFF.

This clonotype has more than one count but fewer than ten. This rearrangement joins TRBV15 to TRBJ2-5; 8 bases fit TRBD2. Germline trimming cut 1 base from V and 1 base from J; bases unmatched to any gene: 5. The CDR3 consists of 16 residues. Germline CDR1 and CDR2: LNHNV and YYDKDF (reference sequence). The CDR3, as DNA: TGTGCCACCAGCAGAGGGGAGAGCGGGGGCCAAGAGACCCAGTACTTC. Amino acid sequence: CATSRGESGGQETQYF.

CDR3 in amino acids: CASSLGARNREETQYF. The CDR3 coding sequence is TGTGCCAGCAGCTTAGGGGCAAGGAACAGGGAAGAGACCCAGTACTTC. This sequence joins TRBV11-3 and TRBJ2-5; a possible D gene is TRBD1 (6 bases). Germline values: CDR1 SGHNT, CDR2 YENEEA. The CDR3 covers 16 residues. Trimming removed 1 base from V and 3 bases from J, with 15 bases in between.

This clonotype showed up many times. This chain joins TRBV7-6 and TRBJ2-7; D gene uncertain. Germline V gives CDR1 SGHVS, CDR2 FNYEAQ. The CDR3 is 14 amino acids. V lost 5 bases and J 6 bases, leaving 17 bases between the germline ends. CDR3 sequence reads: CASSAQRKGAEQYF. DNA of the CDR3: TGTGCCAGCAGCGCGCAAAGGAAGGGTGCCGAGCAGTACTTC.

The chain combines TRBV20-1 with TRBJ2-7; D ambiguous. The germline V and J ends were trimmed by 4 bases and 0 bases, with 10 bases remaining between them. CDR1 is DFQATT, CDR2 SNEGSKA, per germline (reference sequence). The CDR3 has 13 residues. The CDR3 sequence is CSAINSHSYEQYF. CDR3 bases: TGCAGTGCTATTAACAGTCACTCCTACGAGCAGTACTTC.

As to this clonotype: This may stem from a read error, because a much larger clone lies one nucleotide away. The rearrangement joins TRBV7-6 to TRBJ2-1, with 15 bases lining up with TRBD2. Germline V gene lookup returns CDR1 SGHVS and CDR2 FNYEAQ. The CDR3 has 15 residues. V gave up 5 bases and J gave up 12 bases; unmatched junction bases: 8. CDR3 nucleotides: TGTGCCAGCAGCCCAGGACTAGCGGGGGGGTCCCGGCAGTTCTTC. This sequence encodes CASSPGLAGGSRQFF.

This chain joins TRBV18 and TRBJ2-3; D is unclear. CDR3 length: 13 residues. Germline CDR1 is KGHSH and CDR2 is LQKENI. The V and J ends lost 2 bases and 4 bases respectively, with 7 bases between them. DNA for the CDR3: TGTGCCAGCTCACCAAATCCATCAGATACGCAGTATTTT. Translating it yields CASSPNPSDTQYF.

This clonotype came up many times. The chain employs TRBV25-1 and TRBJ2-5; D may be TRBD1 (6 bases). The CDR3 sequence is 13 residues long. Trimming stripped 4 bases from V and 1 base from J, with 7 bases between. The germline CDR1 and CDR2 sequences are MGHDK and SYGVNS. As DNA, the CDR3 is TGTGCCAGCAGTGGGACAGTCCAAGAGACCCAGTACTTC. Its translation: CASSGTVQETQYF.

J is TRBJ1-6 and V is TRBV6-5; 7 positions agree with TRBD1. The germline V gene encodes CDR1 MNHEY and CDR2 SVGAGI. The CDR3 extends over 16 amino acids. J was trimmed by 7 bases and V by 6 bases; bases with no gene match: 12. DNA for the CDR3: TGTGCCAGCAGCCTCCAGGGGGTCCTCCGCAATTCACCCCTCCACTTT. Amino acid sequence: CASSLQGVLRNSPLHF.

This clonotype was seen a handful of times. The J gene is TRBJ2-2, the V gene TRBV5-5; D not resolved. Germline assignment: CDR1 SGHKS and CDR2 YYEKEE (reference sequence). V lost 2 bases to trimming and J lost 4 bases, with 9 bases between them. The CDR3 sequence is 14 residues long. The CDR3 nucleotides are TGTGCCAGCAGCTTATGGGGTTCCACCGGGGAGCTGTTTTTT. It codes for CASSLWGSTGELFF.

This clonotype was recorded many times. V gene TRBV4-1 combines with J gene TRBJ1-2; possible D gene TRBD1, 5 bases. Germline V gene data show CDR1 as MGHRA and CDR2 as YSYEKL. CDR3 size: 15 residues. The germline V and J ends were trimmed by 3 bases and 3 bases, with 14 bases remaining between them. The CDR3 DNA is TGCGCCAGCAGCCAGCCCCCCCCAGGGTACTATGGCTACACCTTC. The encoded protein is CASSQPPPGYYGYTF.

The chain links TRBV24-1 to TRBJ2-1, with D perhaps TRBD2 (5 bases). V lost 3 bases and J lost 5, with 10 bases in between. This CDR3 region has 14 residues. Germline CDR1 reads KGHDR; CDR2 reads SFDVKD. The CDR3 loop is CATSDPTGNNEQFF. The CDR3 coding sequence is TGTGCCACCAGTGATCCGACGGGAAACAATGAGCAGTTCTTC.

This clonotype has at least ten counts. CDR3 loop: CASSQEPEQAGQPQHF. The CDR3 coding sequence is TGCGCCAGCAGCCAAGAGCCTGAACAGGCGGGTCAGCCCCAGCATTTT. The chain recombines TRBV4-1 with TRBJ1-5; possibly TRBD1 for D (5 bases). There are 16 residues in the CDR3. Deletions cut 0 bases from V and 6 bases from J, with 15 bases between. Germline loops: CDR1 MGHRA, CDR2 YSYEKL.

At least ten counts were recorded for this clonotype. This chain joins TRBV7-8 and TRBJ2-7; no definite D call. Per the germline V gene, CDR1 is SGHVS and CDR2 is FQNEAQ. The CDR3 is made up of 17 amino acids. V shed 1 base and J shed 0 bases, with 16 bases lying between them. The CDR3 DNA reads TGTGCCAGCAGCTTAGGCGGACCGGGCTTCCGCTCCTACGAGCAGTACTTC. This sequence encodes CASSLGGPGFRSYEQYF.

The chain links TRBV6-2 or TRBV6-3 to TRBJ2-3, with TRBD2 matching over 8 bases. Germline V lookup: CDR1 MNHEY, CDR2 SVGEGT. CDR3 length equals 14 residues. V was clipped by 6 bases and J by 6 bases; unmatched bases: 8. CDR3 loop: CASSPLAGFDTQYF. The CDR3 DNA reads TGTGCCAGCAGCCCTTTAGCGGGGTTTGATACGCAGTATTTT.

As for this clonotype: A much larger clone differs by one base, so this may be a read error. The chain recombines TRBV7-2 with TRBJ2-3; possibly TRBD1 for D (6 bases). Germline V gives CDR1 SGHTA, CDR2 FQGNSA. V was cut by 5 bases and J by 7 bases, with 16 bases left in between. The CDR3 loop spans 14 amino acids. CDR3 protein: CASSPRQVAYTQYF. CDR3 nucleotide sequence: TGTGCCAGCAGCCCCAGACAGGTCGCATATACGCAGTATTTT.

This clonotype has a handful of counts. The rearrangement links TRBV2 to TRBJ2-2; D is uncertain. This CDR3 is 12 amino acids long. V gave up 9 bases and J gave up 5 bases, with 10 bases separating them. Germline V CDR1 and CDR2: SNHLY, FYNNEI. CDR3 in DNA: TGTGCCAGATCAGATGAAACCGGGGAGCTGTTTTTT. Encoded protein: CARSDETGELFF.

In DNA form, the CDR3 reads TGTGCCAGCACCCTAAGAAACACTGAAGCTTTCTTT. Translated: CASTLRNTEAFF. The chain employs TRBV12-3 or TRBV12-4 and TRBJ1-1; D gene uncertain. The CDR3 sequence is 12 residues long. V lost 7 bases and J 2 bases, leaving 8 bases between the germline ends.

The V and J genes are TRBV28 and TRBJ2-7, with 8 nucleotides matching TRBD2. This CDR3 region has 13 residues. Germline loops: CDR1 MDHEN, CDR2 SYDVKM. J gave up 2 bases and V 8 bases, and 5 bases lay outside the gene matches. The CDR3 DNA sequence: TGTGCCAGCCTCGGGGGGGTAACCTACGAGCAGTACTTC. Translating gives CASLGGVTYEQYF.

The chain links TRBV28 to TRBJ1-5; D remains unclear. Germline V lookup: CDR1 MDHEN, CDR2 SYDVKM. V was pared by 7 bases and J by 7 bases, with 11 bases between. The CDR3 runs to 12 residues. The CDR3 DNA reads as TGTGCCAGCAACCAACTTGCGCAGCCCCAGCATTTT. It yields the protein CASNQLAQPQHF.

This chain links TRBV2 with TRBJ1-2; TRBD1 might be the D (5 bases). There are 14 residues in the CDR3. V dropped 10 bases and J dropped 6 bases, with 21 bases sitting between them. Per the germline V gene, CDR1 is SNHLY and CDR2 is FYNNEI. CDR3 DNA: TGTGCCATTAGAAGGAGGGACCCGACCCATGGCTACACCTTC. It yields the protein CAIRRRDPTHGYTF.

This clonotype was observed a handful of times. This chain connects TRBV5-4 to TRBJ1-1; 10 positions agree with TRBD1. The CDR3 is made up of 15 amino acids. Germline V gives CDR1 SGHNT, CDR2 YYREEE (reference sequence). Losses at the gene ends were 0 bases for V and 5 bases for J; bases not matched to a gene: 4. CDR3 sequence (DNA): TGTGCCAGCAGCTTGGCGGGACAGGGGAGAACTGAAGCTTTCTTT. Translation gives CASSLAGQGRTEAFF.